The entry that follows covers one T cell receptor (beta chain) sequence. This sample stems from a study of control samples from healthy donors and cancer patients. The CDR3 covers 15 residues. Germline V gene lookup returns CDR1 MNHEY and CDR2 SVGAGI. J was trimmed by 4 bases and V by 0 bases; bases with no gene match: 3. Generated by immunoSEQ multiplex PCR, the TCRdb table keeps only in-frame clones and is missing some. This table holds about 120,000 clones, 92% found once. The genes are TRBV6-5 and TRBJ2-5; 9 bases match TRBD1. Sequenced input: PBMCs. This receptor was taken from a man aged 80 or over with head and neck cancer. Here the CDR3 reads CASSYSNRGRETQYF. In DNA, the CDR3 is TGTGCCAGCAGTTACTCGAACAGGGGGCGAGAGACCCAGTACTTC.